These 21 T cell receptor beta chains were sequenced from one sample in a study of T-cell reconstitution after alpha-beta-depleted transplantation in children. During its preparation, the TCRbeta library received unique molecular identifiers. TCRdb passed the PCR reads through MiXCR, listing each CDR3 protein once. The profile shows 700,000 to 950,000 distinct CDR3 sequences, about 16% of them singletons. The sample in question was PBMCs, mostly from graft donor cells, obtained 360 days after TCRalphabeta/CD19-depleted stem cell transplant. Source of these receptors: a male patient aged 5 to 17 who had a stem cell transplant for acute lymphoblastic leukemia, so the T cells may come from the graft donor.

This clonotype was seen a handful of times. The rearrangement uses TRBV15 and TRBJ2-4; 9 bases are a match to TRBD1. Looked up from germline, CDR1 is LNHNV and CDR2 is YYDKDF (reference sequence). This CDR3 region has 16 residues. Trimming took 4 bases from V and 8 from J; bases not matched to a gene: 12. The CDR3 nucleotides read TGTGCCACCAGCAAACCGGGACAGGGAATCACGGACATTCAGTACTTC. It yields the protein CATSKPGQGITDIQYF.

The chain joins TRBV7-9 to TRBJ2-7, with 14 bases identical to TRBD2. The V and J ends lost 4 bases and 4 bases, in that order; junction bases with no gene match: 6. CDR3 length: 16 amino acids. Germline CDR1 reads SEHNR; CDR2 reads FQNEAQ (reference sequence). DNA of the CDR3: TGTGCCAGCAGCTCGGGACTAGCGGGAGTAATGTACGAGCAGTACTTC. Protein product: CASSSGLAGVMYEQYF.

This clonotype was seen more than once but under ten times. The V call is TRBV4-1, the J call TRBJ2-7, with D uncertain. This CDR3 spans 14 amino acids. The V and J ends lost 1 base and 6 bases respectively, with 13 bases between them. Per the germline V gene, CDR1 is MGHRA and CDR2 is YSYEKL. The CDR3 region has the DNA TGCGCCAGCAGCCAAGGGGCTAGTCTGAGCGAGCAGTACTTC. Translated: CASSQGASLSEQYF.

This clonotype was found many times. The rearrangement joins TRBV4-1 to TRBJ1-2, with D perhaps TRBD1 (6 bases). Germline V gene lookup returns CDR1 MGHRA and CDR2 YSYEKL. The V end was cut by 1 base, the J end by 2 bases, with 14 bases between. The CDR3 runs 16 residues. The CDR3 DNA follows: TGCGCCAGCAGCCAAGGCTCCCTGGACAGAAACTATGGCTACACCTTC. Protein: CASSQGSLDRNYGYTF.

V is TRBV2 and J is TRBJ2-2; TRBD2 matches at 14 bases. The J segment lost 7 bases and the V segment lost 10 bases, leaving 20 bases of the junction unmatched. Looked up from germline, CDR1 is SNHLY and CDR2 is FYNNEI. This CDR3 region has 19 residues. CDR3 sequence: CAICPTSGRAKVLVGELFF. CDR3 in DNA: TGTGCCATCTGCCCGACTAGCGGGAGGGCCAAGGTCCTCGTCGGGGAGCTGTTTTTT.

Of note for this clonotype: This may stem from a read error, because a much larger clone lies one nucleotide away. V gene TRBV13 combines with J gene TRBJ2-7, with D unresolved. This CDR3 is 14 amino acids long. The germline CDR1 and CDR2 sequences are PRHDT and FYEKMQ (reference sequence). V gave up 5 bases and J gave up 1 base, with 12 bases separating them. The CDR3 DNA sequence: TGTGCCAGCAGCCCCTGGCTAAGGTCCTACGAGCAGTACTTC. Its protein product is CASSPWLRSYEQYF.

The chain carries TRBV5-1 and TRBJ2-3, with D perhaps TRBD2 (6 bases). The germline gives CDR1 SGHRS, CDR2 YFSETQ. V dropped 4 bases and J dropped 0 bases, with 12 bases sitting between them. This CDR3 contains 15 residues. The CDR3: CASSRDFISTDTQYF. Here the CDR3 DNA reads TGCGCCAGCAGCCGGGACTTCATTAGCACAGATACGCAGTATTTT.

This chain connects TRBV7-9 to TRBJ2-1; D is uncertain. The V gene lost 3 bases and the J gene lost 1 base, with 16 bases spanning the gap. Germline V gene data show CDR1 as SEHNR and CDR2 as FQNEAQ (reference sequence). This CDR3 is 17 amino acids long. The CDR3 coding sequence is TGTGCCAGCAGCTTTCCGGAGACGGAACCTTCCTACAATGAGCAGTTCTTC. This encodes CASSFPETEPSYNEQFF.

This clonotype was detected only a few times. This chain uses TRBV10-1 with TRBJ2-1; TRBD2 matches 7 bases. V lost 7 bases to trimming and J lost 5 bases; unmatched junction nucleotides: 11. The germline V gene encodes CDR1 WNHNN and CDR2 SYGVQD (reference sequence). The CDR3 spans 15 residues. The CDR3 protein is CASIGLADDHNEQFF. The CDR3 bases are TGCGCCAGCATCGGGCTAGCGGACGACCACAATGAGCAGTTCTTC.

This clonotype was seen only a few times. The genes are TRBV3-1 and TRBJ2-1, with TRBD1 matching 9 bases. The CDR3 loop spans 16 amino acids. Germline loops: CDR1 LGHDT, CDR2 YNNKEL (reference sequence). J gave up 7 bases and V 4 bases, and 11 bases lay outside the gene matches. The CDR3 reads CASSRYTGTGRNEQFF. The CDR3 DNA reads TGTGCCAGCAGCCGCTATACCGGGACAGGGCGAAATGAGCAGTTCTTC.

In nucleotides, the CDR3 is TGTGCCAGCACCCCCAGAGTGGGCAGGGGGAGAACGGACACTGAAGCTTTCTTT. Translating it yields CASTPRVGRGRTDTEAFF. This chain uses TRBV11-1 with TRBJ1-1; 7 positions match TRBD1. In germline, CDR1 is SGHAT, CDR2 FQDESV (reference sequence). The CDR3 contains 18 residues. After removal of 7 bases from V and 3 bases from J, the junction contained 20 bases not matched to a gene.

The V and J genes are TRBV27 and TRBJ2-7; D not resolved. Germline V lookup: CDR1 MNHEY, CDR2 SMNVEV (reference sequence). This CDR3 region has 15 residues. V was clipped by 7 bases and J by 0 bases, with 16 bases between them. The CDR3 protein is CASIPRPESSYEQYF. The CDR3 nucleotides read TGTGCCAGCATCCCGAGGCCCGAAAGCTCCTACGAGCAGTACTTC.

This clonotype was picked up a small number of times. The V and J genes are TRBV29-1 and TRBJ1-2; 8 bases map to TRBD1. Per the germline V gene, CDR1 is SQVTM and CDR2 is ANQGSEA. The junction had 7 bases not matched to a gene; V was cut back by 8 bases and J by 8 bases. The CDR3 has 11 residues. In DNA form, the CDR3 reads TGCAGCACCGGACAGGGAGGAGGCTACACCTTC. Its translation: CSTGQGGGYTF.

The V call is TRBV5-1, the J call TRBJ2-1; D remains ambiguous. V dropped 1 base and J dropped 6 bases, with 26 bases sitting between them. The CDR3 consists of 19 residues. Germline CDR1 reads SGHRS; CDR2 reads YFSETQ. CDR3 residues: CASSLSHESSSVRFNEQFF. CDR3 bases: TGCGCCAGCAGCTTGAGCCACGAAAGTAGTTCGGTCCGGTTCAATGAGCAGTTCTTC. The full variable domain, with the rest looked up from reference TRBV5-1 and TRBJ2-1, is KAGVTQTPRYLIKTRGQQVTLSCSPISGHRSVSWYQQTPGQGLQFLFEYFSETQRNKGNFPGRFSGRQFSNSRSEMNVSTLELGDSALYLCASSLSHESSSVRFNEQFFGPGTRLTVL.

The V gene is TRBV2, the J gene TRBJ2-2; 7 bases are a match to TRBD2. J gave up 1 base and V 8 bases, and 7 bases lay outside the gene matches. Germline loops: CDR1 SNHLY, CDR2 FYNNEI. The length of the CDR3 is 15 residues. The CDR3 loop reads CASREASGNTGELFF. The CDR3 coding sequence is TGTGCCAGCCGGGAGGCTAGCGGGAACACCGGGGAGCTGTTTTTT.

At least ten counts were recorded for this clonotype. One end of the junction is discordant with germline, which a read error may explain. The V gene is TRBV5-1, the J gene TRBJ2-1; 9 bases agree with TRBD1. Germline CDR1 reads SGHRS; CDR2 reads YFSETQ. The CDR3 length is 15 residues. CDR3 DNA sequence: TGTGCCAGCTCCTCCCGGGACAGGGTGTACAATGAGCAGTTCTTC. This gives the protein CASSSRDRVYNEQFF.

This clonotype has only a few counts. This CDR3 is CASSLSDRAYEQYF. For the CDR3, the DNA is TGTGCCAGCAGCTTGTCGGACAGGGCCTACGAGCAGTACTTC. The chain has TRBV13 and TRBJ2-7; 8 nucleotides match TRBD1. The V gene's germline CDR1 is PRHDT and CDR2 FYEKMQ (reference sequence). This CDR3 region has 14 residues. V shed 3 bases and J 2 bases; nucleotides not matched to a gene: 3.

The chain carries TRBV7-3 and TRBJ2-3; the match to TRBD2 covers 14 bases. CDR1 and CDR2 from the germline V gene are SGHTA and FQGTGA. The CDR3 spans 23 residues. V was clipped by 0 bases and J by 0 bases; unmatched bases: 17. CDR3: CASSLTRTSGRKKNRTSTDTQYF. DNA of the CDR3: TGTGCCAGCAGCTTAACCCGGACTAGCGGGAGGAAGAAGAACAGGACTAGCACAGATACGCAGTATTTT.

This chain uses TRBV18 with TRBJ2-6, with D tentatively TRBD1 (6 bases). With 6 bases removed from V and 0 bases from J, the gap between germline ends came to 18 bases. Germline V gives CDR1 KGHSH, CDR2 LQKENI. The CDR3 runs 18 residues. The CDR3 DNA reads as TGTGCCAGCTCCCGGGCCGGGACACTGAGCTCTGGGGCCAACGTCCTGACTTTC. Translation gives CASSRAGTLSSGANVLTF.

The chain has TRBV29-1 and TRBJ1-1; D uncertain. The germline V and J ends were trimmed by 0 bases and 1 base, with 18 bases remaining between them. Looked up from germline, CDR1 is SQVTM and CDR2 is ANQGSEA. The CDR3 is made up of 17 amino acids. Here the CDR3 DNA reads TGCAGCGTTGAAGATCCCGTCCCAATAGGACCGAACACTGAAGCTTTCTTT. Translated, it gives CSVEDPVPIGPNTEAFF.

J is TRBJ2-1 and V is TRBV5-1; 8 nucleotides line up with TRBD2. The CDR3 extends over 15 amino acids. Germline V lookup: CDR1 SGHRS, CDR2 YFSETQ. Trimming at V came to 1 base and at J to 7 bases, leaving 7 bases not matched to a gene. The CDR3: CASSLTRREGNEQFF. CDR3 DNA: TGCGCCAGCAGCTTGACTCGACGGGAGGGGAATGAGCAGTTCTTC.